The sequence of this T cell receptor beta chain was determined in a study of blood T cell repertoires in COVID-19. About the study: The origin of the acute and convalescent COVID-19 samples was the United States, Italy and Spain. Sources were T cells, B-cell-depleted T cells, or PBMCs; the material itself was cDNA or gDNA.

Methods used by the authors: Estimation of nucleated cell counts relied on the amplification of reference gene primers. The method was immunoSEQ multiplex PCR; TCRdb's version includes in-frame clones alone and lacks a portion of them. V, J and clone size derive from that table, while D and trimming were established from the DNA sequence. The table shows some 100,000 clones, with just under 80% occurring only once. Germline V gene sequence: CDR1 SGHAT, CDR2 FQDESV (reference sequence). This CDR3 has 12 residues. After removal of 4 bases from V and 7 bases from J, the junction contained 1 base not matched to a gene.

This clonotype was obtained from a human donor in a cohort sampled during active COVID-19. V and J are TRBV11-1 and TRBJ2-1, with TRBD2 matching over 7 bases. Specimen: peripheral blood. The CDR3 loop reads CASSSGGNEQFF. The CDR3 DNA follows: TGTGCCAGCAGCTCGGGGGGTAATGAGCAGTTCTTC.